Included here is one T cell receptor (beta chain) sequence, with context. This sample stems from a study of blood T cell repertoires in COVID-19. Background on the study: Samples representing acute and convalescent COVID-19 were sourced from the United States, Italy and Spain. Sample material is recorded as cDNA or gDNA derived from T cells, B-cell-depleted T cells, or PBMCs.

Authors' processing steps: For nucleated cells, counts were estimated from reference gene primer amplification. Method: immunoSEQ multiplex PCR; TCRdb's copy keeps in-frame clones and lacks some. Clone size and the V and J calls come from that table; the DNA yielded D and trimming. Of about 120,000 clones listed, 85% to 90% are singletons. Germline CDR1 reads MNHNS; CDR2 reads SASEGT. Trimming stripped 2 bases from V and 1 base from J, with 3 bases between. There are 12 residues in the CDR3. Sequencing used peripheral blood. The TCR sequence derives from a man in his 60s with acute or convalescent COVID-19. This chain links TRBV6-1 with TRBJ2-7; D call uncertain. The CDR3: CASSERSYEQYF. The CDR3 region has the DNA TGTGCCAGCAGTGAACGGTCCTACGAGCAGTACTTC.